The 8 T cell receptor beta chains below were found in one sample sequenced in a study of OX40 agonist ivuxolimab in advanced cancers. TCRdb keeps only in-frame clones here, not all; method: immunoSEQ multiplex PCR. The table shows approximately 50,000 clones, with more than 85% occurring only once. The sample here was CD4+ or CD8+ T cells sorted from blood, taken in a trial of the OX40 agonist ivuxolimab. These receptors all stem from an adult with an advanced solid tumor such as melanoma, head and neck, liver or kidney cancer.

J is TRBJ2-3 and V is TRBV9; maybe TRBD1 (6 bases). Germline CDR1 is SGDLS and CDR2 is YYNGEE. The V gene lost 4 bases and the J gene lost 2 bases, with 17 bases spanning the gap. The CDR3 has 16 residues. In nucleotides, the CDR3 is TGTGCCAGCAGCCCCCAACAGGGTGGCATCACAGATACGCAGTATTTT. Amino acids: CASSPQQGGITDTQYF.

The chain couples TRBV2 to TRBJ2-2; D is unresolved. V was shortened by 4 bases and J by 3 bases, with 6 bases between the two germline ends. The CDR3 is 13 residues long. The V gene's germline CDR1 is SNHLY and CDR2 FYNNEI. This CDR3 is CASSAPDTGELFF. The CDR3 DNA is TGTGCCAGCAGTGCCCCGGACACCGGGGAGCTGTTTTTT.

This clone has more than one count but fewer than ten. The chain employs TRBV7-2 and TRBJ2-3; tentatively, D is TRBD2 (5 bases). The CDR3 sequence is 16 residues long. The V and J ends lost 1 base and 1 base respectively, with 12 bases between them. From germline, CDR1 is SGHTA and CDR2 FQGNSA. CDR3 amino acids: CASSLVAGVGTDTQYF. For the CDR3, the DNA is TGTGCCAGCAGCTTAGTTGCCGGGGTAGGCACAGATACGCAGTATTTT.

The chain uses TRBV10-2 and TRBJ2-3, with 8 bases fitting TRBD2. The CDR3 covers 17 residues. Germline CDR1 WSHSY, CDR2 SAAADI. V was clipped by 5 bases and J by 0 bases; unmatched bases: 10. The CDR3 loop is CASSPHRRGGSTDTQYF. The CDR3 coding sequence is TGCGCCAGCAGTCCTCACAGACGGGGGGGCAGCACAGATACGCAGTATTTT.

The V gene is TRBV7-2, the J gene TRBJ1-5; no reliable D call. Looked up from germline, CDR1 is SGHTA and CDR2 is FQGNSA. CDR3 size: 15 residues. The ends were cut back, 0 bases at V and 0 bases at J, with 6 bases in the middle. CDR3 in amino acids: CASSLAGYSNQPQHF. In DNA form, the CDR3 reads TGTGCCAGCAGCTTAGCAGGGTATAGCAATCAGCCCCAGCATTTT. Complete variable domain (other parts from reference TRBV7-2 and TRBJ1-5): GAGVSQSPSNKVTEKGKDVELRCDPISGHTALYWYRQSLGQGLEFLIYFQGNSAPDKSGLPSDRFSAERTGGSVSTLTIQRTQQEDSAVYLCASSLAGYSNQPQHFGDGTRLSIL.

The CDR3 reads CASSLQGLDSPLHF. The CDR3 region has the DNA TGTGCCAGCAGCCTACAGGGGCTTGATTCACCCCTCCACTTT. The V call is TRBV6-6, the J call TRBJ1-6, with 7 positions matching TRBD1. J gave up 8 bases and V 6 bases, and 7 bases lay outside the gene matches. The CDR3 spans 14 residues. Germline CDR1 is MNHNY and CDR2 is SVGAGI (reference sequence).

The V and J genes are TRBV27 and TRBJ1-5, with 7 positions matching TRBD1. V trimming: 3 bases; J trimming: 6 bases; junction bases outside the gene matches: 11. Germline CDR1 and CDR2: MNHEY and SMNVEV (reference sequence). The CDR3 loop spans 16 amino acids. The CDR3 loop reads CASSFRGQEGGQPQHF. The DNA for the CDR3 is TGTGCCAGCAGTTTCCGCGGACAGGAAGGGGGTCAGCCCCAGCATTTT.

This clone was found a few times. The rearrangement joins TRBV2 to TRBJ2-7, with a possible D match to TRBD2 (5 bases). The CDR3 is 13 residues long. CDR1 is SNHLY and CDR2 is FYNNEI in the germline V gene. V shed 4 bases and J shed 3 bases, with 10 bases lying between them. As DNA, the CDR3 is TGTGCCAGCAGTGGGTCCAGCGGCTACGAGCAGTACTTC. Translating it yields CASSGSSGYEQYF.